The table lists the clone carrying this T cell receptor (beta chain) with a few counts. This entry is derived from a study of cytomegalovirus exposure and HLA in healthy donors. Those who donated were healthy bone marrow donors. PCR was performed using 60 Vbeta and 13 Jbeta primers. Some clones are missing from TCRdb's copy, which holds only in-frame ones; the method was immunoSEQ multiplex PCR. The sample consists of about 180,000 clones, roughly 83% of them appearing once. This CDR3 has 17 amino acids. In germline, CDR1 is LNHDA, CDR2 SQIVND (reference sequence). After removal of 6 bases from V and 3 bases from J, the junction contained 12 bases not matched to a gene.

Sequencing used PBMCs. The genes are TRBV19 and TRBJ1-5; 9 nucleotides match TRBD1. The receptor's source is a man aged 30 to 45 in good health and CMV-seronegative. The CDR3 DNA follows: TGTGCCAGTAGGCCGGGACAGGGACTCAGAGTCAATCAGCCCCAGCATTTT. This translates into CASRPGQGLRVNQPQHF. Based on the CDR3 plus reference TRBV19 and TRBJ1-5, the full variable domain is DGGITQSPKYLFRKEGQNVTLSCEQNLNHDAMYWYRQDPGQGLRLIYYSQIVNDFQKGDIAEGYSVSREKKESFPLTVTSAQKNPTAFYLCASRPGQGLRVNQPQHFGDGTRLSIL.